Sequencing of this T cell receptor (beta chain) was carried out in a study of T cells in Graves' hyperthyroidism and ophthalmopathy. Study-level information: Before any treatment, at initial diagnosis, peripheral blood was collected.

Stable hyperthyroidism: no ophthalmopathy progression over 18 months of follow-up. Amplified TCR beta CDR3 regions derived from RNA transcripts. The HTBI primer set served for first-round RT-PCR of the TCR CDR3. MiXCR, run by TCRdb on the multiplex PCR reads, gives a single entry per CDR3 protein. The profile shows about 740,000 distinct CDR3 sequences, around 13% of them singletons. The sequenced material came from blood. The receptor was isolated from a woman aged 18-29 years with Graves' hyperthyroidism.

The CDR3 nucleotides read TGTGCCAGCAGTCCTTACGGGACCACAGATACGCAGTATTTT. As protein: CASSPYGTTDTQYF. The chain combines TRBV6-1 with TRBJ2-3; D possibly matches TRBD1 or TRBD2 (5 bases each). The V end lost 5 bases, the J end lost 2 bases, and 11 bases lay between the germline ends. CDR1 is MNHNS and CDR2 is SASEGT in the germline V gene. CDR3 length equals 14 residues.